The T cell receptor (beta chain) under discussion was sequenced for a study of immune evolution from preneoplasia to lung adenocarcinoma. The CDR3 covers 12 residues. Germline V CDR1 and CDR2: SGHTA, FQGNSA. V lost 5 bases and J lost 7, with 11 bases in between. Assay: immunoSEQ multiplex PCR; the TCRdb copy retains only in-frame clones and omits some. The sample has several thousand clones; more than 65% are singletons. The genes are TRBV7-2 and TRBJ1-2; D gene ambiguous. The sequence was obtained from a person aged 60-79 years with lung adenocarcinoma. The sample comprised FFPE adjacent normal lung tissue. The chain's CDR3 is CASSKGYSGYTF. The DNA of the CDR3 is TGTGCCAGCAGCAAGGGTTACAGTGGCTACACCTTC.